This T cell receptor (beta chain) emerged from a study of blood T cell repertoires in COVID-19. In the study overall: The United States, Italy and Spain provided the acute and convalescent COVID-19 samples.

TCRdb's copy holds only in-frame clones and misses some; the assay was immunoSEQ multiplex PCR. The data contain roughly 60,000 clones, around 83% of them singletons. The germline gives CDR1 LGHDT, CDR2 YNNKEL (reference sequence). Between the trimmed V and J ends, which lost 2 bases and 2 bases, there was a span of 10 bases. The CDR3 contains 15 residues. The specimen sequenced was peripheral blood. The chain has TRBV3-1 (or the pseudogene TRBV3-2) and TRBJ1-5; the D is unclear. The TCR originated in an elderly woman with acute or convalescent COVID-19. Written as DNA, the CDR3 is TGTGCCAGCAGCCAAAGTGGCGGGGGCAATCAGCCCCAGCATTTT. This gives the protein CASSQSGGGNQPQHF.